This T cell receptor (beta chain) was obtained from a study of cytomegalovirus exposure and HLA in healthy donors. Study-wide findings and caveats: Cytomegalovirus association was listed for 164 TCR beta chains. CMV serostatus was the sole immune exposure data available.

Primers included in the PCR were 60 Vbeta and 13 Jbeta primers. In the source study's methods: A later analysis tallied 87 million or so unique TCR beta chains, about 11 million of them shared. This table comes from immunoSEQ multiplex PCR, and its TCRdb copy is limited to in-frame clones, with some not included. V, J and clone size were drawn from that table, and D and trimming were deduced from the DNA. The sample holds about 120,000 clones, approximately 80% seen once. As concerns this clone: The antigen is undetermined.

The CDR3 length is 15 residues. Germline-derived CDR1 and CDR2 are LGHNA and YNFKEQ. Sequencing was carried out using PBMCs. This chain connects TRBV4-2 to TRBJ2-5; tentatively, D is TRBD1 (6 bases). Gene TRBJ2-7 matches the end of the DNA better, so the J call may be wrong. The receptor comes from a female donor in good health and CMV-seronegative. This CDR3 is CASSQDRGTGNEQYF. CDR3 nucleotides: TGTGCCAGCAGCCAAGATCGGGGAACAGGGAACGAGCAGTACTTC.